The 25 T cell receptor beta chains presented below share a single source sample, sequenced in a study of blood T cell repertoires in COVID-19. Profiling relied on immunoSEQ multiplex PCR, and the TCRdb table lists in-frame clones only, not all of them. This table holds 95,000 to 110,000 clones, over 75% found once. Sequencing input: peripheral blood. These receptors all come from a human donor in a cohort sampled during active or convalescent COVID-19.

The chain joins TRBV19 to TRBJ1-5; TRBD1 aligns across 9 bases. Germline lookup yields CDR1 LNHDA and CDR2 SQIVND (reference sequence). The CDR3 is 14 amino acids. The V segment lost 6 bases and the J segment 6 bases; nucleotides outside the gene matches: 6. CDR3 bases: TGTGCCAGTAGACAGGGGGCCGGTTTTCAGCCCCAGCATTTT. Its translation: CASRQGAGFQPQHF.

The rearrangement links TRBV2 to TRBJ1-3, with 7 bases fitting TRBD1. The junction had 11 bases not matched to a gene; V was cut back by 5 bases and J by 4 bases. Germline assignment: CDR1 SNHLY and CDR2 FYNNEI. The CDR3 contains 16 residues. CDR3 DNA: TGTGCCAGCAGTCGGGCTAGGGGACAGACGGGAAACACCATATATTTT. Translating it yields CASSRARGQTGNTIYF.

The chain employs TRBV5-1 and TRBJ2-3; 9 bases map to TRBD2. Looked up from germline, CDR1 is SGHRS and CDR2 is YFSETQ. The CDR3 consists of 14 residues. The V and J ends lost 5 bases and 1 base, in that order; junction bases with no gene match: 2. CDR3 coding DNA: TGCGCCAGCAGAGTAGCGGGGGGCACAGATACGCAGTATTTT. This encodes CASRVAGGTDTQYF. The entire variable domain, with the rest obtained from reference TRBV5-1 and TRBJ2-3, is as follows: KAGVTQTPRYLIKTRGQQVTLSCSPISGHRSVSWYQQTPGQGLQFLFEYFSETQRNKGNFPGRFSGRQFSNSRSEMNVSTLELGDSALYLCASRVAGGTDTQYFGPGTRLTVL.

In this sample, this clone turned up a few times. The V call is TRBV5-1, the J call TRBJ2-7; TRBD1 is a possible D gene (5 bases). The CDR3 is made up of 14 amino acids. Germline V gene sequence: CDR1 SGHRS, CDR2 YFSETQ. V was pared by 2 bases and J by 3 bases, with 12 bases between. This chain's CDR3 is CASSLGVPVYEQYF. The CDR3 DNA follows: TGCGCCAGCAGCTTAGGGGTCCCTGTCTACGAGCAGTACTTC. The complete variable domain, with remaining parts taken from reference TRBV5-1 and TRBJ2-7, reads KAGVTQTPRYLIKTRGQQVTLSCSPISGHRSVSWYQQTPGQGLQFLFEYFSETQRNKGNFPGRFSGRQFSNSRSEMNVSTLELGDSALYLCASSLGVPVYEQYFGPGTRLTVT.

Only a few counts were recorded for this clone. The chain is built from TRBV7-9 and TRBJ1-2; maybe TRBD1 (5 bases). The CDR3 length is 13 residues. Trimming pared 1 base from V and 2 bases from J, leaving 5 bases between. CDR1 SEHNR and CDR2 FQNEAQ come from the germline V gene (reference sequence). The chain's CDR3 is CASSLEGNYGYTF. CDR3 DNA: TGTGCCAGCAGCTTAGAGGGGAACTATGGCTACACCTTC.

The V gene is TRBV7-9, the J gene TRBJ1-1; TRBD1 matches at 11 bases. This CDR3 has 15 amino acids. Germline lookup yields CDR1 SEHNR and CDR2 FQNEAQ (reference sequence). Losses at the gene ends were 7 bases for V and 6 bases for J; bases not matched to a gene: 10. The CDR3 here is CASTTWDRGLPEAFF. The DNA for the CDR3 is TGTGCCAGCACCACGTGGGACAGGGGGTTACCTGAAGCTTTCTTT.

This clone came up once. The J gene is TRBJ1-2, the V gene TRBV28, with D possibly being TRBD1 (5 bases). CDR3 size: 14 residues. CDR1 MDHEN and CDR2 SYDVKM come from the germline V gene. The V gene lost 3 bases and the J gene lost 5 bases, with 13 bases spanning the gap. Here the CDR3 DNA reads TGTGCCAGCAGTTTGCTAGGGGCTGGGTATGGCTACACCTTC. This codes for CASSLLGAGYGYTF.

The V gene is TRBV5-1, the J gene TRBJ2-1; TRBD1 matches at 7 bases. Germline assignment: CDR1 SGHRS and CDR2 YFSETQ. J gave up 10 bases and V 4 bases, and 8 bases lay outside the gene matches. The CDR3 spans 13 residues. The CDR3 here is CASSRDSEGEQFF. CDR3 nucleotides: TGCGCCAGCAGCAGGGACAGTGAAGGGGAGCAGTTCTTC.

The gene calls are TRBV3-1 (or the pseudogene TRBV3-2) and TRBJ2-3; no firm D call. Trimming removed 3 bases at V and 4 bases at J, with 11 bases between. The CDR3 sequence is 14 residues long. Germline values: CDR1 LGHDT, CDR2 YNNKEL (reference sequence). The CDR3 sequence is CASSQGSPADTQYF. CDR3 coding DNA: TGTGCCAGCAGCCAGGGCTCTCCCGCAGATACGCAGTATTTT.

This chain uses TRBV5-4 with TRBJ2-1; TRBD2 aligns across 11 bases. The CDR3 runs to 16 residues. The V gene's germline CDR1 is SGHNT and CDR2 YYREEE (reference sequence). With 0 bases clipped from V and 9 bases from J, the junction kept 8 bases outside the gene matches. For the CDR3, the DNA is TGTGCCAGCAGCTTGGAGCCCCTGACTAGCGGGGCTGAGCAGTTCTTC. Translating it yields CASSLEPLTSGAEQFF.

The V and J genes are TRBV28 and TRBJ1-2; unclear D gene. The germline V gene has CDR1 MDHEN and CDR2 SYDVKM. V was cut by 6 bases and J by 2 bases, with 13 bases left in between. The CDR3 contains 14 residues. CDR3 DNA sequence: TGTGCCAGCAGAATCCTCGCGGGGAACTATGGCTACACCTTC. It yields the protein CASRILAGNYGYTF.

This clone was observed once. The chain carries TRBV30 and TRBJ1-1, with TRBD1 matching over 7 bases. Germline CDR1 GTSNPN, CDR2 SVGIG (reference sequence). The ends lost 3 bases at V and 6 bases at J; junction bases unmatched: 4. CDR3 length: 12 residues. In DNA, the CDR3 is TGTGCCTGGAGCCGGACAGGAGCTGAAGCTTTCTTT. Translating gives CAWSRTGAEAFF.

This clone appeared a single time. V is TRBV5-6 and J is TRBJ2-5; D is undetermined. This CDR3 contains 14 residues. Germline loops: CDR1 SGHDT, CDR2 YYEEEE. Trimming left V 6 bases short and J 3 bases short, with 15 bases between. In DNA form, the CDR3 reads TGTGCCAGCACCTTCCTGTATGCGAAAGAGACCCAGTACTTC. Translating it yields CASTFLYAKETQYF. The full variable domain, its missing parts supplied by reference TRBV5-6 and TRBJ2-5, is DAGVTQSPTHLIKTRGQQVTLRCSPKSGHDTVSWYQQALGQGPQFIFQYYEEEERQRGNFPDRFSGHQFPNYSSELNVNALLLGDSALYLCASTFLYAKETQYFGPGTRLLVL.

The rearrangement joins TRBV5-1 to TRBJ2-3, with 8 bases lining up with TRBD2. Germline V gene data show CDR1 as SGHRS and CDR2 as YFSETQ. The CDR3 is 18 residues long. V was pared by 0 bases and J by 1 base, with 10 bases of the junction left unmatched. The CDR3 DNA sequence: TGCGCCAGCAGCTTGGGTAGCGGGGTTAGCGGTGGCACAGATACGCAGTATTTT. The encoded protein is CASSLGSGVSGGTDTQYF.

The chain links TRBV5-1 to TRBJ2-1; D remains ambiguous. This CDR3 spans 13 amino acids. Trimming left V 4 bases short and J 5 bases short, with 10 bases between. Germline assignment: CDR1 SGHRS and CDR2 YFSETQ. CDR3 sequence reads: CASSPPTNNEQFF. CDR3 nucleotides: TGCGCCAGCAGCCCTCCTACCAACAATGAGCAGTTCTTC.

This chain joins TRBV6-1 and TRBJ1-2, with TRBD1 as a possible D gene (6 bases). The CDR3 runs 15 residues. In germline, CDR1 is MNHNS, CDR2 SASEGT. The germline V and J ends were trimmed by 0 bases and 3 bases, with 11 bases remaining between them. CDR3 protein: CASSEAEQGYYGYTF. CDR3 bases: TGTGCCAGCAGTGAAGCGGAACAGGGTTACTATGGCTACACCTTC.

The rearrangement links TRBV10-3 to TRBJ2-3, with 8 bases matching TRBD2. The J segment lost 2 bases and the V segment lost 6 bases, leaving 4 bases of the junction unmatched. This CDR3 has 14 amino acids. The germline V gene has CDR1 ENHRY and CDR2 SYGVKD. The CDR3 region is CAISGAGVTDTQYF. CDR3 nucleotide sequence: TGTGCCATCAGCGGAGCGGGGGTCACAGATACGCAGTATTTT.

This chain uses TRBV7-2 with TRBJ2-7; TRBD2 matches 7 bases. Germline V gene lookup returns CDR1 SGHTA and CDR2 FQGNSA. With 3 bases clipped from V and 4 bases from J, the junction kept 6 bases outside the gene matches. The CDR3 extends over 14 amino acids. CDR3 in amino acids: CASSLAWGGYEQYF. DNA of the CDR3: TGTGCCAGCAGCTTGGCTTGGGGGGGTTACGAGCAGTACTTC. The variable domain in full, completed from reference TRBV7-2 and TRBJ2-7, reads GAGVSQSPSNKVTEKGKDVELRCDPISGHTALYWYRQSLGQGLEFLIYFQGNSAPDKSGLPSDRFSAERTGGSVSTLTIQRTQQEDSAVYLCASSLAWGGYEQYFGPGTRLTVT.

This chain uses TRBV7-6 with TRBJ1-1, with 8 bases that match TRBD1. Trimming removed 3 bases from V and 4 bases from J; junction bases left unmatched: 7. CDR1 is SGHVS and CDR2 is FNYEAQ in the germline V gene. This CDR3 is 15 amino acids long. CDR3 bases: TGTGCCAGCAGCTTCCTCTCGGACAGGGTCACTGAAGCTTTCTTT. Amino acids: CASSFLSDRVTEAFF.

This clone was counted only a few times. The rearrangement links TRBV2 to TRBJ2-1; a possible D gene is TRBD2 (6 bases). Germline values: CDR1 SNHLY, CDR2 FYNNEI. The CDR3 consists of 14 residues. V was clipped by 5 bases and J by 4 bases, with 12 bases between them. CDR3 sequence (DNA): TGTGCCAGCAGTTTCGAACGGGGGTACAATGAGCAGTTCTTC. This sequence encodes CASSFERGYNEQFF.

V gene TRBV21-1 combines with J gene TRBJ2-5; the table's D call, TRBD1, has no DNA check behind it. TRBV21-1 is classified as a pseudogene. The CDR3 extends over 17 amino acids. CDR3 sequence: CASSKAELDRGQETQYF. The DNA for the CDR3 is TGTGCCAGCAGCAAAGCCGAATTGGACAGGGGGCAAGAGACCCAGTACTTC.

The chain combines TRBV11-3 with TRBJ2-3; the match to TRBD2 covers 10 bases. The V segment lost 1 base and the J segment 2 bases; nucleotides outside the gene matches: 6. The germline gives CDR1 SGHNT, CDR2 YENEEA. This CDR3 has 17 residues. This CDR3 reads CASSLGILAGTTDTQYF. The CDR3 DNA follows: TGTGCCAGCAGCTTAGGTATACTAGCGGGGACCACAGATACGCAGTATTTT. The entire variable domain, with the rest obtained from reference TRBV11-3 and TRBJ2-3, is as follows: EAGVVQSPRYKIIEKKQPVAFWCNPISGHNTLYWYLQNLGQGPELLIRYENEEAVDDSQLPKDRFSAERLKGVDSTLKIQPAELGDSAVYLCASSLGILAGTTDTQYFGPGTRLTVL.

V usage is TRBV7-2 and J usage is TRBJ1-6, with D perhaps matching TRBD1 (5 bases). Germline values: CDR1 SGHTA, CDR2 FQGNSA. The CDR3 runs 14 residues. Trimming pared 1 base from V and 14 bases from J, leaving 15 bases between. This chain's CDR3 is CASSLDSGPNSLHF. For the CDR3, the DNA is TGTGCCAGCAGCTTAGACTCAGGGCCAAACTCCCTCCACTTT.

The count of this clone is one. The rearrangement links TRBV24-1 to TRBJ2-7; D remains unclear. Germline V CDR1 and CDR2: KGHDR, SFDVKD. CDR3 length: 13 residues. V was trimmed by 4 bases and J by 3 bases, leaving 9 bases between them. CDR3 coding DNA: TGTGCCACCAGTGACAGTCACGTCTACGAGCAGTACTTC. Protein product: CATSDSHVYEQYF.

The rearrangement joins TRBV2 to TRBJ2-5; the match to TRBD2 covers 9 bases. The V and J ends lost 6 bases and 7 bases, in that order; junction bases with no gene match: 12. Germline loops: CDR1 SNHLY, CDR2 FYNNEI. The CDR3 has 15 residues. In nucleotides, the CDR3 is TGTGCCAGCAGGGTAGCGGGGGCCACCGGGGGGACCCAGTACTTC. Translating it yields CASRVAGATGGTQYF. Looking up the rest from reference TRBV2 and TRBJ2-5 gives the full variable domain: EPEVTQTPSHQVTQMGQEVILRCVPISNHLYFYWYRQILGQKVEFLVSFYNNEISEKSEIFDDQFSVERPDGSNFTLKIRSTKLEDSAMYFCASRVAGATGGTQYFGPGTRLLVL.